These T cell receptor beta chains were read from a single sample in a study of type 1 regulatory T cells. One entry per CDR3 protein, called by TCRdb with MiXCR from the reads. This repertoire shows approximately 90,000 distinct CDR3 sequences, around a third found once; its top ten account for 2% to 2.5%. Sequencing used CD4+ T cells, either the whole sample or a sorted fraction (not recorded which). The receptors stem from a human donor in good health. CDR3s include the opening cysteine and the closing phenylalanine or tryptophan. A D gene is named only where the DNA matches it firmly. A clone size is listed for some rows: how often the clone was seen (once, few, many), or a class if it is expanded.

j_call d_call v_call clone_size cdr3_aa cdr3_nt
TRBJ2-7 TRBD2 TRBV2 - CASSVSGSSPYEQYF TGTGCCAGCAGTGTCAGCGGGAGTTCACCCTACGAGCAGTACTTC
TRBJ1-2 TRBD1 TRBV28 - CASSSRQGAFQGYTF TGTGCCAGCAGTTCCCGACAGGGTGCTTTTCAAGGCTACACCTTC
TRBJ1-2 - TRBV5-5 few CASSLYTNQNYGYTF TGTGCCAGCAGCTTGTATACTAATCAGAACTATGGCTACACCTTC
TRBJ2-1 - TRBV19 - CASSRRAGLYNEQFF TGTGCCAGTAGTAGAAGAGCGGGTTTGTACAATGAGCAGTTCTTC
TRBJ2-1 - TRBV6-2/TRBV6-3 - CASSRLGINEQFF TGTGCCAGCAGCCGCCTCGGGATCAATGAGCAGTTCTTC
TRBJ2-3 TRBD2 TRBV7-9 - CASSELAGVGTDTQYF TGTGCCAGCAGCGAGCTAGCGGGAGTAGGCACAGATACGCAGTATTTT
TRBJ2-5 - TRBV4-2 - CASSLVNSGQMETQYF TGTGCCAGCAGCCTAGTCAACTCTGGGCAAATGGAGACCCAGTACTTC
TRBJ1-6 - TRBV20-1 - CSAREGPGNSPLHF TGCAGTGCTAGGGAGGGGCCTGGGAATTCACCCCTCCACTTT
TRBJ2-3 - TRBV12-3/TRBV12-4 - CASSRQPDTQYF TGTGCCAGCAGCCGTCAACCAGATACGCAGTATTTT
TRBJ2-7 TRBD1 TRBV15 few CATSGTGKYEQYF TGTGCCACCAGCGGGACAGGGAAGTACGAGCAGTACTTC
TRBJ1-1 - TRBV15 few CATSSQANTEAFF TGTGCCACCAGCAGCCAAGCTAACACTGAAGCTTTCTTT
TRBJ1-1 - TRBV5-6 - CASSFGGNTEAFF TGTGCCAGCAGCTTTGGGGGGAACACTGAAGCTTTCTTT
TRBJ1-1 TRBD1 TRBV29-1 few CSVEWGRGQEAFF TGCAGCGTTGAATGGGGGAGGGGACAGGAGGCTTTCTTT
TRBJ1-1 TRBD1 TRBV6-2/TRBV6-3 - CASTKGTGVTEAFF TGTGCCAGCACCAAAGGGACAGGGGTGACTGAAGCTTTCTTT
TRBJ2-1 - TRBV29-1 - CSSDTTGMEQFF TGCAGCTCCGATACGACGGGGATGGAGCAGTTCTTC
TRBJ2-1 TRBD1 TRBV29-1 - CSVEGTGVYNEQFF TGCAGCGTTGAAGGGACAGGGGTCTACAATGAGCAGTTCTTC
TRBJ2-3 TRBD1 TRBV15 - CAISRPGTGNTDTQYF TGTGCCATCAGCAGGCCCGGGACAGGGAACACAGATACGCAGTATTTT
TRBJ1-5 TRBD1 TRBV5-1 - CASSRGQGGQPQHF TGCGCCAGCAGCCGGGGGCAGGGGGGTCAGCCCCAGCATTTT
TRBJ2-1 TRBD2 TRBV9 few CASRVPGAGGNEQFF TGTGCCAGCAGGGTCCCGGGAGCGGGAGGCAATGAGCAGTTCTTC
TRBJ1-2 - TRBV7-3 - CASSLNPGKGYTF TGTGCCAGCAGCTTAAACCCAGGGAAGGGCTACACCTTC
TRBJ2-2 - TRBV20-1 few CSVPRTQSTGELFF TGCAGTGTACCCAGAACCCAATCCACCGGGGAGCTGTTTTTT
TRBJ1-2 - TRBV10-3 - CAISEAGQGMASGYTF TGTGCCATCAGTGAGGCGGGGCAGGGTATGGCTAGTGGCTACACCTTC
TRBJ1-4 - TRBV20-1 - CSARRPQVANEKLFF TGCAGTGCTAGGAGGCCCCAGGTAGCTAATGAAAAACTGTTTTTT
TRBJ2-3 - TRBV5-6 few CASSLPTTSVVDTQYF TGTGCCAGCAGCTTACCAACTACCTCGGTCGTAGATACGCAGTATTTT
TRBJ2-5 - TRBV29-1 - CSVGETQYF TGCAGCGTTGGGGAGACCCAGTACTTC
TRBJ2-3 - TRBV5-1 - CASSSELADTQYF TGCGCCAGCAGTTCAGAGCTGGCAGATACGCAGTATTTT
TRBJ2-1 TRBD2 TRBV4-2 - CASSHREGRNEQFF TGTGCCAGCAGCCACCGGGAGGGCCGCAATGAGCAGTTCTTC
TRBJ2-3 TRBD2 TRBV5-1 few CASSLNRGLGGDTQYF TGCGCCAGCAGCTTGAACCGAGGACTAGGAGGAGATACGCAGTATTTT
TRBJ2-7 - TRBV10-3 - CAIRTTADPYEQYF TGTGCCATCAGGACGACAGCTGATCCCTACGAGCAGTACTTC
TRBJ2-7 TRBD1 TRBV12-3/TRBV12-4 - CASSWDRPPAYEQYF TGTGCCAGCAGCTGGGACAGGCCCCCGGCCTACGAGCAGTACTTC
TRBJ1-2 - TRBV19 - CASVGGHYGYTF TGTGCCAGTGTTGGGGGACACTATGGCTACACCTTC
TRBJ2-7 TRBD2 TRBV7-7 - CDSSRLAGDYEQYF TGTGACAGCAGCAGGCTAGCGGGAGACTACGAGCAGTACTTC
TRBJ2-1 TRBD2 TRBV7-9 few CASSPTASGSNEQFF TGTGCCAGCAGCCCAACCGCTAGCGGGAGCAATGAGCAGTTCTTC
TRBJ2-3 - TRBV5-1 few CASSLVGLGTDTQYF TGCGCCAGCAGCTTGGTGGGGTTAGGCACAGATACGCAGTATTTT
TRBJ2-7 TRBD2 TRBV6-2/TRBV6-3 few CASIGTSGSYEQYF TGTGCCAGCATTGGGACTAGCGGATCCTACGAGCAGTACTTC
TRBJ2-2 - TRBV6-2/TRBV6-3 - CASSATRGTGELFF TGTGCCAGCAGTGCCACCCGAGGAACCGGGGAGCTGTTTTTT
TRBJ2-1 TRBD1 TRBV11-2 few CASSSRTGSSYNEQFF TGTGCCAGCAGCTCAAGGACAGGAAGCTCCTACAATGAGCAGTTCTTC
TRBJ2-5 TRBD2 TRBV5-1 - CASSLSLREGETQYF TGCGCCAGCAGCTTGTCGTTGCGGGAGGGAGAGACCCAGTACTTC
TRBJ2-1 TRBD2 TRBV20-1 - CSATSGRYNEQFF TGCAGTGCTACTAGCGGGAGGTACAATGAGCAGTTCTTC
TRBJ2-7 TRBD2 TRBV28 - CASSLPGLAGSEQYF TGTGCCAGCAGCTTACCGGGACTAGCGGGGAGTGAGCAGTACTTC
TRBJ2-7 TRBD1 TRBV20-1 - CSARDTGTGKGYEQYF TGCAGTGCTAGAGACACCGGGACAGGAAAAGGCTACGAGCAGTACTTC
TRBJ2-1 - TRBV15 - CATSRARYGEQFF TGTGCCACCAGCAGAGCCCGTTACGGTGAGCAGTTCTTC
TRBJ2-5 - TRBV20-1 few CSACVEGAETQYF TGCAGTGCTTGCGTGGAGGGTGCAGAGACCCAGTACTTC
TRBJ1-2 - TRBV19 - CASSFPTGSGYTF TGTGCCAGTAGTTTCCCGACTGGATCTGGCTACACCTTC
TRBJ2-7 - TRBV6-5 few CASSYGLGYGEQYF TGTGCCAGCAGTTACGGGCTGGGGTATGGCGAGCAGTACTTC
TRBJ2-1 TRBD1 TRBV5-1 few CASSLSVTIFIRQGSYNEQFF TGCGCCAGCAGCTTGTCCGTCACCATTTTCATTCGACAGGGGTCTTACAATGAGCAGTTCTTC
TRBJ2-4 TRBD2 TRBV10-3 - CAIRESGREAKNIQYF TGTGCCATCAGAGAAAGCGGGAGGGAAGCCAAAAACATTCAGTACTTC
TRBJ2-5 TRBD2 TRBV7-6 few CASSRTGAGGPETQYF TGTGCCAGCAGCCGCACGGGAGCGGGAGGGCCGGAGACCCAGTACTTC
TRBJ2-1 TRBD2 TRBV7-8 - CASSPSGLAGGNEQFF TGTGCCAGCAGCCCCTCGGGACTAGCGGGGGGGAATGAGCAGTTCTTC
TRBJ2-5 - TRBV25-1 few CASSEAGGRETQYF TGTGCCAGCAGTGAGGCTGGGGGGAGGGAGACCCAGTACTTC
TRBJ2-7 - TRBV6-2/TRBV6-3 - CASWGSPYEQYF TGTGCCAGCTGGGGCAGTCCCTACGAGCAGTACTTC